This T cell receptor (beta chain) came from a study of PD-1 blockade in classical Hodgkin lymphoma. Broader study findings: Complete responders had baseline diversity similar to newly diagnosed patients. Newly diagnosed patients were reported to start with lower TCR diversity than healthy donors. CD4+ TCR diversity rose significantly by C4D1, and CD8+ TCR diversity did not.

Brentuximab vedotin exposure varied among the patients, all of whom had relapsed after autologous stem cell transplantation. Negative selection with magnetic separation was used to purify CD4+ T cells from thawed PBMCs. Patients showed best responses of complete response, partial response or progressive disease. The method was immunoSEQ multiplex PCR; TCRdb's version includes in-frame clones alone and lacks a portion of them. The sample records approximately 6,300 clones, around 84% being singletons. In germline, CDR1 is KGHSH, CDR2 LQKENI. The CDR3 has 15 amino acids. Trimming stripped 2 bases from V and 4 bases from J, with 12 bases between. To note about this clone: Its antigen is unknown.

The specimen comprised CD4+ T cells from blood, sampled at baseline. This receptor was obtained from a human donor with classical Hodgkin lymphoma. The genes are TRBV18 and TRBJ1-3; D possibly corresponds to TRBD1 (6 bases). For the CDR3, the DNA is TGTGCCAGCTCACCATGGGGGGCTGGAGGAAACACCATATATTTT. Translation gives CASSPWGAGGNTIYF. The full variable domain, with the rest looked up from reference TRBV18 and TRBJ1-3, is NAGVMQNPRHLVRRRGQEARLRCSPMKGHSHVYWYRQLPEEGLKFMVYLQKENIIDESGMPKERFSAEFPKEGPSILRIQQVVRGDSAAYFCASSPWGAGGNTIYFGEGSWLTVV.